This is a list of T cell receptor beta chains from one sample in a study of blood T cell repertoires in COVID-19. Sequenced by immunoSEQ multiplex PCR; TCRdb stores in-frame clones only, minus some. The sample lists roughly 100,000 clones, roughly nine tenths occurring once. The sequencing sample was made of peripheral blood. These receptors came from a human donor in a cohort sampled during active COVID-19. CDR3s include the opening cysteine and the closing phenylalanine or tryptophan. The D gene is left open where the match is weak. Size is omitted from some rows. Given values are once, few, many or a class for expanded clones.

.,TRBJ2-7,.,TRBV20-1,CSASPEDPSYEQYF,TGCAGTGCTAGTCCGGAGGACCCGTCCTACGAGCAGTACTTC
once,TRBJ1-2,.,TRBV11-2,CASSLERGNYGYTF,TGTGCCAGCAGCTTAGAGCGGGGGAACTATGGCTACACCTTC
.,TRBJ1-3,.,TRBV7-9,CASSLGSGPGNTIYF,TGTGCCAGCAGCTTAGGGTCGGGTCCTGGAAACACCATATATTTT
.,TRBJ1-6,.,TRBV28,CASSFPPPGSLLHF,TGTGCCAGCAGTTTTCCTCCCCCGGGATCCCTTCTCCACTTT
.,TRBJ1-2,TRBD1,TRBV7-2,CASSTGQARSYGYTF,TGTGCCAGCAGCACGGGACAGGCCAGAAGCTATGGCTACACCTTC
.,TRBJ2-1,.,TRBV7-9,CASSLNERQRLF,TGTGCCAGCAGCTTAAACGAGAGACAGAGGCTCTTC
.,TRBJ1-6,.,TRBV5-6,CASSLVMGDSPLHF,TGTGCCAGCAGCTTGGTTATGGGAGATTCACCCCTCCACTTT
.,TRBJ2-7,.,TRBV10-1,CASSEYRGSVQYF,TGCGCCAGCAGTGAGTACCGGGGATCAGTGCAGTACTTC
.,TRBJ2-3,.,TRBV29-1,CSVEQGSTDTQYF,TGCAGCGTTGAACAGGGAAGCACAGATACGCAGTATTTT
.,TRBJ1-2,.,TRBV6-1,CASSEDRRGYGYTF,TGTGCCAGCAGTGAAGATCGCAGGGGTTATGGCTACACCTTC
.,TRBJ1-5,TRBD1,TRBV7-6,CASSSTGGGQPQHF,TGTGCCAGCAGCTCGACAGGGGGCGGACAGCCCCAGCATTTT
once,TRBJ2-7,TRBD1,TRBV19,CATAAGQGFYEQYF,TGTGCCACCGCCGCGGGACAGGGTTTCTACGAGCAGTACTTC
.,TRBJ2-3,.,TRBV5-8,CASSLTRLLDIAQYF,TGTGCCAGCAGCTTGACTCGGTTACTAGATATTGCGCAGTATTTT
.,TRBJ1-4,TRBD1,TRBV12-3/TRBV12-4,CASSDRGEKLFF,TGTGCCAGCAGTGACAGGGGGGAAAAACTGTTTTTT
.,TRBJ2-1,TRBD2,TRBV6-5,CASSLLAYSYNEQFF,TGTGCCAGCAGTTTACTAGCGTACTCCTACAATGAGCAGTTCTTC